Sequencing of this T cell receptor beta chain was carried out in a study of cytomegalovirus exposure and HLA in healthy donors. As for the study in general: Clustering assigned 81% of the roughly 370 genotyped donors to the Caucasian-associated ancestry cluster. Findings and caveats of the study: Compared with the roughly 700-donor mean, an Asian-associated ancestry cluster reportedly had fewer N-insertions, according to a later analysis. Later analysis identified a missense DCLRE1C variant that was linked to TCR beta V- and J-gene trimming.

Of note for this clone: The antigen is unknown.

The PCR was carried out with 60 Vbeta primers and 13 Jbeta primers. Repertoires were generated with immunoSEQ multiplex PCR, while TCRdb's copy carries only in-frame clones and drops some. The table has 100,000 to 150,000 clones, 75% to 90% seen once; the top ten hold about 8.9%. V lost 0 bases and J 3 bases, leaving 9 bases between the germline ends. The CDR3 is 14 residues long. In germline, CDR1 is SGHRS, CDR2 YFSETQ. The chain couples TRBV5-1 to TRBJ1-1; D remains ambiguous. This receptor was obtained from a man younger than 40 in good health and CMV-seropositive. The sample taken for sequencing was PBMCs. CDR3 sequence: CASSLAVGDTEAFF. In DNA form, the CDR3 reads TGCGCCAGCAGCTTGGCCGTGGGAGACACTGAAGCTTTCTTT. Together with reference TRBV5-1 and TRBJ1-1, the CDR3 gives the full variable domain: KAGVTQTPRYLIKTRGQQVTLSCSPISGHRSVSWYQQTPGQGLQFLFEYFSETQRNKGNFPGRFSGRQFSNSRSEMNVSTLELGDSALYLCASSLAVGDTEAFFGQGTRLTVV.